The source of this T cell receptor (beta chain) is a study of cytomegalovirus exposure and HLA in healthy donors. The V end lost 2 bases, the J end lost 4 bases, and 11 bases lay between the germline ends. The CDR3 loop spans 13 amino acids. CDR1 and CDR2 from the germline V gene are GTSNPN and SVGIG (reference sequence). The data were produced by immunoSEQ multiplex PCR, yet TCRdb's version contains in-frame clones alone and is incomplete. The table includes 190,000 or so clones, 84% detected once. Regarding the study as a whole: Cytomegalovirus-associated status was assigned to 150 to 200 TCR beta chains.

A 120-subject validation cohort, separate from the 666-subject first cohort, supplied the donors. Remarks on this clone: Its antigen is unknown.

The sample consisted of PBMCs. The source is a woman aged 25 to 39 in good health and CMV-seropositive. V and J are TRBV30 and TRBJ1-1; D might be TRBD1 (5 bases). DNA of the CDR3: TGTGCCTGGAGTAAAAACAGGCTCACTGAAGCTTTCTTT. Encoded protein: CAWSKNRLTEAFF.